This T cell receptor (beta chain) was captured by sequencing in a study of T cells after yellow fever vaccination. Overall study results and limits: Any FACS-sorted repertoire could hold abundant clonotypes that contaminate it from the bulk population. Subsequent booster samples again held most clones from primary vaccination (roughly 95% CD4, roughly 91% CD8). A small proportion of clonotypes was detected in both the CD4 and CD8 compartments.

Researchers made TCR cDNA using 5'RACE template switching, and this step added a universal primer site and UMIs. TCRdb reprocessed the 5' RACE reads via MiXCR and lists one record per CDR3 protein. The data show hundreds of thousands of distinct CDR3 sequences, about 5.2% seen once. This clonotype was detected ten times or more. The target antigen is unknown. V lost 3 bases to trimming and J lost 0 bases; unmatched junction nucleotides: 5. This CDR3 comprises 15 residues. Per germline, CDR1 DFQATT and CDR2 SNEGSKA (reference sequence). This TCR came from a man between 18 and 35 years old who received the YFV17D yellow fever vaccine. This rearrangement joins TRBV20-1 to TRBJ2-3, with 8 bases fitting TRBD2. Sequences were derived from CD4+ T cells sorted from PBMCs, sampled on the day of the yellow fever booster vaccination. The CDR3 DNA is TGCAGTGCTAGGGGAGCGGGGGCTAGCACAGATACGCAGTATTTT. Protein: CSARGAGASTDTQYF.